The 24 T cell receptor beta chains presented below share a single source sample, sequenced in a study of T cells in women clearing cervical HPV infection. Data came from immunoSEQ multiplex PCR; TCRdb stores just in-frame clones and leaves some out. The sample has roughly 48,000 clones; the top ten hold 1.5% to 2%. The specimen sequenced was blood buffy coat. Receptors originate from a woman aged 18-69 years with a cervical HPV16 infection that either progressed to CIN3+ or cleared (not recorded which).

CDR3 sequence reads: CASSPQRGGFSGANVLTF. CDR3 DNA (partial): TGTGCCAGCTCACCCCAGCGGGGGGGCTTCTCTGGGGCCAACGTC. The V and J genes are TRBV18 and TRBJ2-6; 10 bases are shared with TRBD2. With the read ending 3 residues before the CDR3 end, the germline J gene is used to fill in that end. CDR3 length: 18 amino acids. Germline lookup yields CDR1 KGHSH and CDR2 LQKENI. J was trimmed by 0 bases and V by 3 bases; bases with no gene match: 5.

Comment on this clone: Read data end 3 residues before the CDR3 end; the end is taken from the germline J gene. This chain connects TRBV6-1 to TRBJ2-3; D might be TRBD1 (5 bases). Germline loops: CDR1 MNHNS, CDR2 SASEGT. There are 12 residues in the CDR3. Partial CDR3 DNA: TGTGCCAGCAGTGAAATTGGGGCTGCG. Amino acid sequence: CASSEIGAA. The whole CDR3 protein reads CASSEIGAAQYF.

Concerning this clone itself: From the germline J gene comes the end of the CDR3, since the read stops 3 residues before it. This chain uses TRBV12-3 or TRBV12-4 with TRBJ2-7; tentatively, D is TRBD1 (6 bases). V gave up 4 bases and J gave up 3 bases, with 7 bases separating them. The CDR3 extends over 12 amino acids. The CDR3 here is CASSSQGYEQYF. CDR3 bases read: TGTGCCAGCAGTTCACAGGGCTACGAG.

As regards this clone: Coverage ceases 3 residues before the CDR3 finishes, and the germline J gene fills in the end. The chain carries TRBV20-1 and TRBJ1-6, with 9 bases that match TRBD1. The CDR3 loop spans 14 amino acids. Germline CDR1 DFQATT, CDR2 SNEGSKA (reference sequence). V was clipped by 3 bases and J by 7 bases; unmatched bases: 4. CDR3: CSASQTGGNSPLHF. CDR3 DNA (partial): TGCAGTGCTAGCCAGACAGGGGGGAATTCACCC.

As to this clone: The read ends 3 residues early relative to the CDR3; the germline J gene fills the gap. The chain carries TRBV19 and TRBJ2-1; D gene unclear. Germline V lookup: CDR1 LNHDA, CDR2 SQIVND (reference sequence). V was cut by 5 bases and J by 4 bases, with 18 bases left in between. The CDR3 length is 16 residues. The sequenced part of the CDR3 DNA is TGTGCCAGTAGTCCTCCTCCTTTGTTGAGGTACAATGAG. Translation gives CASSPPPLLRYNE. From start to end, the CDR3 is CASSPPPLLRYNEQFF. Filled out from reference TRBV19 and TRBJ2-1, the complete variable domain reads DGGITQSPKYLFRKEGQNVTLSCEQNLNHDAMYWYRQDPGQGLRLIYYSQIVNDFQKGDIAEGYSVSREKKESFPLTVTSAQKNPTAFYLCASSPPPLLRYNEQFFGPGTRLTVL.

With regard to this clone: The read stops 3 residues short of the end of the CDR3; the missing end is completed from the germline J gene. This chain uses TRBV23-1 with TRBJ2-7; possible D gene TRBD1, 5 bases. TRBV23-1 is known as an ORF, though its function is uncertain. With 0 bases removed from V and 3 bases from J, the gap between germline ends came to 15 bases. The CDR3 extends over 16 amino acids. CDR3: CASSQSAPTDNYEQYF. The part of the CDR3 DNA that was read is TGCGCCAGCAGTCAATCGGCCCCGACAGACAACTACGAG.

A note on this clone: The read ends 3 residues early relative to the CDR3; the germline J gene fills the gap. The rearrangement uses TRBV19 and TRBJ2-3; 8 bases map to TRBD2. CDR1 and CDR2 from the germline V gene are LNHDA and SQIVND (reference sequence). This CDR3 region has 14 residues. Losses at the gene ends were 4 bases for V and 0 bases for J; bases not matched to a gene: 0. The CDR3 DNA, read in part, is TGTGCCAGTAGTACTAGCGGGAGCACAGATACG. Protein sequence: CASSTSGSTDT. The entire CDR3 protein is CASSTSGSTDTQYF. Together with reference TRBV19 and TRBJ2-3, the CDR3 gives the full variable domain: DGGITQSPKYLFRKEGQNVTLSCEQNLNHDAMYWYRQDPGQGLRLIYYSQIVNDFQKGDIAEGYSVSREKKESFPLTVTSAQKNPTAFYLCASSTSGSTDTQYFGPGTRLTVL.

Notes on this clone: The CDR3 end lies 3 residues beyond the end of the read and is filled in from the germline J gene. V and J are TRBV5-1 and TRBJ1-2; a weak D match, TRBD1 (5 bases). Germline V lookup: CDR1 SGHRS, CDR2 YFSETQ. Trimming cost V 0 bases and J 2 bases, with 5 bases left between them. The CDR3 is 13 amino acids. The chain's CDR3 is CASSLDRNYGYTF. The sequenced part of the CDR3 DNA is TGCGCCAGCAGCTTGGACAGGAACTATGGC.

Details on this clone: Read data end 3 residues before the CDR3 end; the end is taken from the germline J gene. The gene calls are TRBV6-2 or TRBV6-3 and TRBJ2-1, with D tentatively TRBD1 (5 bases). The CDR3 spans 13 residues. V was shortened by 5 bases and J by 4 bases, with 9 bases between the two germline ends. The germline V gene encodes CDR1 MNHEY and CDR2 SVGEGT. The CDR3 loop is CASSLQDYNEQFF. The CDR3 DNA, read in part, is TGTGCCAGCAGTCTACAGGATTACAATGAG.

A word on this clone: The DNA ends 3 residues before the CDR3 does, and the rest of the CDR3 is filled in from the germline J gene. The chain couples TRBV19 to TRBJ2-3; D is ambiguous. This CDR3 has 14 amino acids. V was shortened by 5 bases and J by 0 bases, with 9 bases between the two germline ends. CDR1 is LNHDA and CDR2 is SQIVND in the germline V gene (reference sequence). CDR3 residues: CASSPTGSTDTQYF. Partial CDR3 DNA: TGTGCCAGTAGTCCTACCGGGAGCACAGATACG.

As for this clone: Read coverage stops 3 residues before the CDR3 terminus; the germline J gene supplies the remainder. The V call is TRBV7-8, the J call TRBJ1-1, with D tentatively TRBD1 (6 bases). V was pared by 1 base and J by 6 bases, with 18 bases between. This CDR3 comprises 16 residues. Germline V CDR1 and CDR2: SGHVS, FQNEAQ. CDR3 bases read: TGTGCCAGCAGCTTAGTTCAGGGGCTTACGACCCCTGAA. Translation gives CASSLVQGLTTPE. In full, the CDR3 reads CASSLVQGLTTPEAFF.

Concerning this clone: The read falls 3 residues short of the CDR3 end, and the missing part is taken from the germline J gene. V is TRBV6-2 or TRBV6-3 and J is TRBJ1-5; unclear D gene. The CDR3 extends over 15 amino acids. Germline V gene sequence: CDR1 MNHEY, CDR2 SVGEGT. Trimming cost V 2 bases and J 2 bases, with 10 bases left between them. CDR3 residues: CASSYVRKGNQPQHF. The CDR3 DNA, read in part, is TGTGCCAGCAGTTACGTCAGGAAGGGCAATCAGCCC.

Notes on this clone: The CDR3 end falls 3 residues outside the read, so it is completed with the germline J gene. V usage is TRBV7-9 and J usage is TRBJ2-7; a possible D gene is TRBD1 (6 bases). The CDR3 is 14 amino acids. Germline assignment: CDR1 SEHNR and CDR2 FQNEAQ (reference sequence). The germline V and J ends were trimmed by 11 bases and 0 bases, with 17 bases remaining between them. CDR3 in amino acids: CAVRRGTNSYEQYF. CDR3 DNA (partial): TGTGCCGTCCGAAGGGGGACAAACTCCTACGAG.

About this clone: The CDR3 end is not reached by the read, which stops 3 residues before it; the germline J gene fills it in. The chain couples TRBV5-6 to TRBJ1-1; weak D call: TRBD1 (5 bases). This CDR3 is 15 amino acids long. CDR1 and CDR2 (germline): SGHDT, YYEEEE. Incomplete CDR3 DNA: TGTGCCAGCAGCTGGCTAGACAGACTTGAGGGAGAA. Its translation: CASSWLDRLEGE. The CDR3 in full is CASSWLDRLEGEAFF.

Incomplete CDR3 DNA: TGCAGTGCTAGAGTGGGGGAAGCGTGGGGGGGAACC. This encodes CSARVGEAWGGT. The entire CDR3 protein is CSARVGEAWGGTQYF. This chain uses TRBV20-1 with TRBJ2-5; 7 bases match TRBD2. The read is 3 residues too short to cover the CDR3 end, so that end is filled in from the germline J gene. Looked up from germline, CDR1 is DFQATT and CDR2 is SNEGSKA (reference sequence). The CDR3 loop spans 15 amino acids.

On this clone: The read gets to within 3 residues of the CDR3 end, and the germline J gene fills in the rest. V gene TRBV7-2 combines with J gene TRBJ1-4; 9 bases agree with TRBD1. The length of the CDR3 is 15 residues. Per germline, CDR1 SGHTA and CDR2 FQGNSA. CDR3 bases read: TGTGCCAGCAGCTACTTCGGGACAGGGTACAAGAAA. Encoded protein: CASSYFGTGYKK. The full CDR3 protein is CASSYFGTGYKKLFF. The entire variable domain, with the rest obtained from reference TRBV7-2 and TRBJ1-4, is as follows: GAGVSQSPSNKVTEKGKDVELRCDPISGHTALYWYRQSLGQGLEFLIYFQGNSAPDKSGLPSDRFSAERTGGSVSTLTIQRTQQEDSAVYLCASSYFGTGYKKLFFGSGTQLSVL.

About this clone itself: The read stops 3 residues short of the end of the CDR3; the missing end is completed from the germline J gene. The chain joins TRBV19 to TRBJ1-2; possibly TRBD1 for D (6 bases). This CDR3 spans 17 amino acids. Germline V lookup: CDR1 LNHDA, CDR2 SQIVND (reference sequence). V was clipped by 3 bases and J by 1 base, with 18 bases between them. The sequenced CDR3 bases are TGTGCCAGTAGTATTTCCTCTGGGGGCGCAGATAACTATGGC. Translating gives CASSISSGGADNYG. The entire CDR3 is CASSISSGGADNYGYTF.

Comments on this clone: Sequencing ends 3 residues short of the CDR3 end; the germline J gene provides the rest. The chain carries TRBV12-3 or TRBV12-4 and TRBJ2-1, with 7 positions matching TRBD2. J gave up 4 bases and V 5 bases, and 2 bases lay outside the gene matches. The CDR3 has 13 amino acids. The CDR3 DNA, read in part, is TGTGCCAGCAGTACGCGGGAGTACAATGAG. Translated, it gives CASSTREYNE. The full CDR3 reads CASSTREYNEQFF.

Points on this clone: The read terminates 3 residues before the CDR3 end, so the remaining end is supplied by the germline J gene. The rearrangement joins TRBV28 to TRBJ2-7; 14 bases match TRBD2. Trimming cost V 6 bases and J 2 bases; bases outside gene matches: 3. The CDR3 totals 15 residues. CDR1 MDHEN and CDR2 SYDVKM come from the germline V gene. The covered CDR3 bases are TGTGCCAGCAGACTGGGACTAGCGGGGGCCTACGAG. This translates into CASRLGLAGAYE. The complete CDR3 sequence is CASRLGLAGAYEQYF.

The CDR3 sequence is CASSLVGYNEQFF. The part of the CDR3 DNA that was read is TGTGCCAGCAGCTTAGTAGGGTACAATGAG. The gene calls are TRBV11-2 and TRBJ2-1; D remains unclear. The CDR3 goes on 3 residues after the read ends, and that part is filled in from the germline J gene. Trimming took 1 base from V and 4 from J, leaving 5 bases between them. The CDR3 sequence is 13 residues long. In germline, CDR1 is SGHAT, CDR2 FQNNGV.

As concerns this clone: The missing CDR3 end, 3 residues past where the read stops, is filled in from the germline J gene. This chain connects TRBV12-5 to TRBJ1-1; 7 bases agree with TRBD1. Germline-derived CDR1 and CDR2 are LGHNT and FRNRAP. The J segment lost 7 bases and the V segment lost 0 bases, leaving 11 bases of the junction unmatched. CDR3 length: 16 amino acids. This chain's CDR3 is CASGLVLETGKGEAFF. CDR3 DNA (partial): TGTGCTAGTGGTTTGGTACTGGAGACAGGGAAAGGTGAA.

With regard to this clone: The read comes to an end 3 residues before the CDR3 does, leaving the germline J gene to fill in the end. The chain has TRBV18 and TRBJ2-7, with 7 nucleotides matching TRBD1. Germline CDR1 reads KGHSH; CDR2 reads LQKENI. This CDR3 is built from 16 residues. Unmatched junction bases numbered 11, after V lost 4 bases and J lost 2 bases. CDR3 bases read: TGTGCCAGCTCACAAACACCGGGACAGACAACCTACGAG. Translation gives CASSQTPGQTTYE. The entire CDR3 sequence reads CASSQTPGQTTYEQYF.

Concerning this clone itself: The CDR3 end falls 3 residues outside the read, so it is completed with the germline J gene. The chain has TRBV2 and TRBJ2-2; 7 bases fit TRBD1. Germline loops: CDR1 SNHLY, CDR2 FYNNEI. CDR3 length equals 14 residues. V lost 6 bases to trimming and J lost 4 bases; unmatched junction nucleotides: 5. This chain's CDR3 is CASRVTGATGELFF. The sequenced part of the CDR3 DNA is TGTGCCAGCAGAGTCACAGGGGCCACCGGGGAG.

On this clone itself: The read falls 3 residues short of the CDR3 end, and the missing part is taken from the germline J gene. The chain recombines TRBV20-1 with TRBJ2-3; 8 bases align to TRBD2. The germline V gene has CDR1 DFQATT and CDR2 SNEGSKA (reference sequence). CDR3 size: 14 residues. The V segment lost 3 bases and the J segment 2 bases; nucleotides outside the gene matches: 4. Partial CDR3 DNA: TGCAGTGCTAGGTATAGCGGGAACACAGATACG. Encoded protein: CSARYSGNTDT. The complete CDR3 protein is CSARYSGNTDTQYF.